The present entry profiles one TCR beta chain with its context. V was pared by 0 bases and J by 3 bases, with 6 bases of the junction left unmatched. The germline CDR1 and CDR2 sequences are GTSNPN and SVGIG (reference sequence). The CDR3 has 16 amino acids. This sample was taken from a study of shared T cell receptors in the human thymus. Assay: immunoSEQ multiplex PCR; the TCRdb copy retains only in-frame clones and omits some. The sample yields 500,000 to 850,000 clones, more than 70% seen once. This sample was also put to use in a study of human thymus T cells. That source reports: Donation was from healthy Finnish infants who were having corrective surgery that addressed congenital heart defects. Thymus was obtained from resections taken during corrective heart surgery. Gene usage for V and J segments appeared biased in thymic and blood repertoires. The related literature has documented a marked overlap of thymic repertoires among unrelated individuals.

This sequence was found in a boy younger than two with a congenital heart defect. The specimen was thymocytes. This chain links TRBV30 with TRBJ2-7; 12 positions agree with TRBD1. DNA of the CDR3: TGTGCCTGGAGTGTAAAGGGACAGGGGGCATTCTACGAGCAGTACTTC. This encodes CAWSVKGQGAFYEQYF. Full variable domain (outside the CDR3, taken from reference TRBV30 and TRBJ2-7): SQTIHQWPATLVQPVGSPLSLECTVEGTSNPNLYWYRQAAGRGLQLLFYSVGIGQISSEVPQNLSASRPQDRQFILSSKKLLLSDSGFYLCAWSVKGQGAFYEQYFGPGTRLTVT.